This TCR beta chain is drawn from a study of blood T cell repertoires in COVID-19. Turning to the study itself: Sites across the United States, Italy and Spain contributed samples from acute and convalescent COVID-19. In each case, the material was cDNA or gDNA derived from T cells, B-cell-depleted T cells, or PBMCs.

Original methodology: From reference gene primer amplification, estimates of nucleated cell counts were derived. TCRdb keeps only in-frame clones here, not all; method: immunoSEQ multiplex PCR. V, J and clone size derive from that table, while D and trimming were established from the DNA sequence. Of 250,000 to 350,000 clones listed, approximately 90% are singletons. Germline-derived CDR1 and CDR2 are SGHVS and FQNEAQ. The ends were cut back, 5 bases at V and 0 bases at J, with 13 bases in the middle. The CDR3 is 15 amino acids. Material: peripheral blood. V is TRBV7-8 and J is TRBJ1-1; TRBD1 might be the D (6 bases). The receptor's source is a woman between 50 and 59 years old who had recovered from COVID-19. CDR3 region: CASSPGQLMNTEAFF. DNA for the CDR3: TGTGCCAGCAGCCCCGGACAGCTCATGAACACTGAAGCTTTCTTT.